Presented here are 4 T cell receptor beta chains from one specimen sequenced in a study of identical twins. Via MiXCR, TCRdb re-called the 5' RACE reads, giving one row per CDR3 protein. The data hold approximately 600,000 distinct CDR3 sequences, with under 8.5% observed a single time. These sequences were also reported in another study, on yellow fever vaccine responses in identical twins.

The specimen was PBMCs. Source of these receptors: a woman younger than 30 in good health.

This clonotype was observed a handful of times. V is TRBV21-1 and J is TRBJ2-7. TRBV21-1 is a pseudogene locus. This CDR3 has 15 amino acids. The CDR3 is CASSKGGTPTYEQYF. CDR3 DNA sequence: TGTGCCAGCAGCAAAGGGGGTACACCCACCTACGAGCAGTACTTC.

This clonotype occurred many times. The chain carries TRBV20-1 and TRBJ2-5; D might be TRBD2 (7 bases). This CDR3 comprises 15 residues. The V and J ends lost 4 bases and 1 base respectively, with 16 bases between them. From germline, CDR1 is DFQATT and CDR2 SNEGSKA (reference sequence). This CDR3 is CSANLGAGAQETQYF. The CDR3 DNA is TGCAGTGCTAACTTAGGGGCGGGGGCCCAAGAGACCCAGTACTTC.

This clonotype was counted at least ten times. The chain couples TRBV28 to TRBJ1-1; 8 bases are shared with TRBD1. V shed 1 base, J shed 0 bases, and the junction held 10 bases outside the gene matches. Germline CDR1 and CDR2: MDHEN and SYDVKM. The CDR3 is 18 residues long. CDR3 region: CASSLFPRGLGMNTEAFF. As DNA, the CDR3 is TGTGCCAGCAGTTTATTCCCCAGGGGGCTTGGGATGAACACTGAAGCTTTCTTT.

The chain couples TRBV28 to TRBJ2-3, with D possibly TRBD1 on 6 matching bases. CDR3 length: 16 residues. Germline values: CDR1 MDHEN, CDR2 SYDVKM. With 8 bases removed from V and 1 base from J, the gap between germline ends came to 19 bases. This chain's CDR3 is CASREQGALGTDTQYF. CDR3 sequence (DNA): TGTGCCAGCCGGGAACAGGGAGCGCTCGGCACAGATACGCAGTATTTT. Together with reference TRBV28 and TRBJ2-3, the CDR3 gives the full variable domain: DVKVTQSSRYLVKRTGEKVFLECVQDMDHENMFWYRQDPGLGLRLIYFSYDVKMKEKGDIPEGYSVSREKKERFSLILESASTNQTSMYLCASREQGALGTDTQYFGPGTRLTVL.